A selection of T cell receptor beta chains follows, all from one sample in a study of memory CD4+ T cells and cytomegalovirus serostatus. The repertoire was sequenced with immunoSEQ multiplex PCR; TCRdb's copy has only in-frame clones and lacks some. The table includes about 60,000 clones, about 73% detected once. The sequenced material came from memory CD4+ T cells from blood. The receptors were gathered from an adult in good health and CMV-seropositive. CDR3s include the opening cysteine and the closing phenylalanine or tryptophan. D genes are given only for firm matches. Rows may omit the clone size; those that give it use once, few, many or a size class.

TRBV7-2	few	NA	TRBJ1-5	TGTGCCAGCAGCGTAAGGGGGAATCAGCCCCAGCATTTT	CASSVRGNQPQHF
TRBV4-3	NA	NA	TRBJ2-6	TGCGCCAGCAGCCAAGAACCGAGCTCTGGGGCCAACGTCCTGACTTTC	CASSQEPSSGANVLTF
TRBV7-2	NA	NA	TRBJ2-1	TGTGCCAGCAGCTTAGTAAGGCGGAGCTCCTACAATGAGCAGTTCTTC	CASSLVRRSSYNEQFF
TRBV7-2	NA	TRBD2	TRBJ2-3	TGTGCCAGCAGCCCATCCGGGAGTAGCGGGGGCACAGATACGCAGTATTTT	CASSPSGSSGGTDTQYF
TRBV9	NA	NA	TRBJ1-2	NA	CASSVGQGAHTF
TRBV28	NA	NA	TRBJ1-1	TGTGCCAGCAGTTTCCGGGGGGGTGAAGCTTTCTTT	CASSFRGGEAFF
TRBV6-1	NA	TRBD1	TRBJ1-1	TGTGCCAGCAGTAGCCGGGACAGGAATACTTTCTTT	CASSSRDRNTFF
TRBV10-3	few	NA	TRBJ2-4	TGTGCCATCAGTGAGTCCTCCGGTAAAAACATTCAGTACTTC	CAISESSGKNIQYF
TRBV30	NA	TRBD1	TRBJ1-1	TGTGCCTGGACCCCGACAGGGTGGGCTGAAGCTTTCTTT	CAWTPTGWAEAFF
TRBV2	NA	NA	TRBJ2-3	TGTGCCAGCAGGCGATTGGCTGGGGGGAGCGCAGATACGCAGTATTTT	CASRRLAGGSADTQYF
TRBV6-5	NA	TRBD2	TRBJ2-2	TGTGCCAGCAGTTTCGCGGGAGTTGGGACCGGGGAGCTGTTTTTT	CASSFAGVGTGELFF
TRBV18	NA	TRBD1	TRBJ2-3	TGTGCCAGCTCACCATACAGGGGGAGTACAGATACGCAGTATTTT	CASSPYRGSTDTQYF